The clone carrying this TCR beta chain was counted ten times or more. One entry per CDR3 protein results from TCRdb running MiXCR on the reads. In the table there are over 300,000 distinct CDR3 sequences, roughly a sixth of which are singletons. Trimming shortened V by 1 base and J by 1 base, and 7 bases separated the two germline ends. Germline V gives CDR1 SGHTA, CDR2 FQGNSA. This CDR3 is built from 14 residues. The sample comes from a study of T cell repertoires in cytomegalovirus infection. Input material: PBMCs. The V call is TRBV7-2, the J call TRBJ2-5; D is unclear. This TCR derives from a human donor in good health (CMV status not recorded). Some clones in this sample may be carry-over from other donors' samples. The CDR3: CASSLGAAQETQYF. As DNA, the CDR3 is TGTGCCAGCAGCTTAGGTGCGGCCCAAGAGACCCAGTACTTC.